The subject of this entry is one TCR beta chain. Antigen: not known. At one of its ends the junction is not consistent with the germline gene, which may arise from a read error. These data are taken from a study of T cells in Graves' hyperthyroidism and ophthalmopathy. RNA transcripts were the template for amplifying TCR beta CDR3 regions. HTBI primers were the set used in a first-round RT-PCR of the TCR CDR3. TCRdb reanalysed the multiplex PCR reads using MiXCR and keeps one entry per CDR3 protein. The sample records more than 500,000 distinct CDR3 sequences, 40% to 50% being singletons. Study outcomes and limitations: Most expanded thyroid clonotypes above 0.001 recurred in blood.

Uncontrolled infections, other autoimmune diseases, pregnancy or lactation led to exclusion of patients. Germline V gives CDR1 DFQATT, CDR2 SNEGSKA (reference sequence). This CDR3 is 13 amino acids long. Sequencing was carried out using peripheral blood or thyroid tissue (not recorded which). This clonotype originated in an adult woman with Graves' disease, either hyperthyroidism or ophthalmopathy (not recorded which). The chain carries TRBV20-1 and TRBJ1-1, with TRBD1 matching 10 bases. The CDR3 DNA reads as TGCAGTGCTAGAGGGGACAGGGGCACTGCAGCTTTCTTT. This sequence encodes CSARGDRGTAAFF.